This T cell receptor beta chain is from a study of response to subunit inactivated influenza vaccine. Study-level results: The authors suggested that few new T cells are recruited per seasonal influenza vaccination.

V lost 5 bases and J lost 2; bases outside the gene matches: 15. This CDR3 is built from 18 residues. Germline assignment: CDR1 MNHEY and CDR2 SVGEGT. A single record per CDR3 protein comes from TCRdb applying MiXCR to the RT-PCR reads. The table lists roughly 700,000 distinct CDR3 sequences, 15% to 18% of them singletons. This clonotype was seen only a few times. Its antigen is not identified. This clonotype originated in a man between 50 and 59 years old who received an inactivated influenza vaccine. V gene TRBV6-2 or TRBV6-3 combines with J gene TRBJ2-1; 7 bases are shared with TRBD1. The sequencing here drew on PBMCs from blood, taken 11 to 12 days after vaccination. The chain's CDR3 is CASSDLTGGQGAYNEQFF. DNA of the CDR3: TGTGCCAGCAGTGACCTCACTGGTGGGCAGGGGGCCTACAATGAGCAGTTCTTC.